This T cell receptor (beta chain) was sequenced for a study of blood T cell repertoires in COVID-19. About the study: Samples representing acute and convalescent COVID-19 were sourced from the United States, Italy and Spain. T cells, B-cell-depleted T cells, or PBMCs provided the cDNA or gDNA that served as material.

J was trimmed by 7 bases and V by 4 bases; bases with no gene match: 7. The CDR3 runs to 15 residues. Germline CDR1 LNHDA, CDR2 SQIVND (reference sequence). Original processing notes: Reference gene primer amplification gave estimated nucleated cell counts. Clones were sequenced by immunoSEQ multiplex PCR, and TCRdb holds only the in-frame ones, with some missing. V and J calls and clone size come straight from that table; D and trimming were deduced from the DNA. Among hundreds of thousands of clones, about 80% were seen once, and the ten largest hold approximately 9.4%. This clone is a singleton in its sample.

Sequencing was done on a sample of peripheral blood. The TCR comes from a woman older than 75 with acute or convalescent COVID-19. The V gene is TRBV19, the J gene TRBJ1-6; 7 bases are shared with TRBD1. CDR3 sequence reads: CASSNSGGTNSPLHF. The CDR3 DNA sequence: TGTGCCAGTAGTAACTCAGGGGGTACAAATTCACCCCTCCACTTT. Based on the CDR3 plus reference TRBV19 and TRBJ1-6, the full variable domain is DGGITQSPKYLFRKEGQNVTLSCEQNLNHDAMYWYRQDPGQGLRLIYYSQIVNDFQKGDIAEGYSVSREKKESFPLTVTSAQKNPTAFYLCASSNSGGTNSPLHFGNGTRLTVT.